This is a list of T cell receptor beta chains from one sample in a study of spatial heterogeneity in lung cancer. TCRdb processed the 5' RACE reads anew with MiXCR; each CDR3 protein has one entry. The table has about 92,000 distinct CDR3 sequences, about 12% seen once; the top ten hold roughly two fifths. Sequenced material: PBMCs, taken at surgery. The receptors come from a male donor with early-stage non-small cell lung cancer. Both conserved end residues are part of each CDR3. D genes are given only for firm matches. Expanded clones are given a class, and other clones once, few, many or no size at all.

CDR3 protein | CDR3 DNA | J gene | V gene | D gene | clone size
CASSKWTGNTEAFF | TGTGCCAGCAGCAAATGGACGGGGAACACTGAAGCTTTCTTT | TRBJ1-1 | TRBV5-6 | . | .
CSARGRVYNEQFF | TGCAGTGCTAGAGGGCGGGTTTACAATGAGCAGTTCTTC | TRBJ2-1 | TRBV20-1 | . | few
CASSGRASGTGANVLTF | TGTGCCAGCAGCGGACGGGCTAGCGGGACTGGGGCCAACGTCCTGACTTTC | TRBJ2-6 | TRBV7-9 | TRBD2 | few
CSAQMDTEAFF | TGCAGTGCCCAAATGGACACTGAAGCTTTCTTT | TRBJ1-1 | TRBV20-1 | . | many
CASSHNAGPSRELFF | TGTGCCAGCAGCCATAATGCGGGACCCTCCCGGGAGCTGTTTTTT | TRBJ2-2 | TRBV14 | . | few
CASSARDRGSVETEAFF | TGTGCCAGCAGTGCCCGGGACAGGGGCTCGGTAGAGACTGAAGCTTTCTTT | TRBJ1-1 | TRBV2 | TRBD1 | .
CASSYLARDREVDEQYF | TGTGCCAGCAGTTACTTGGCCCGGGACAGGGAAGTGGACGAGCAGTACTTC | TRBJ2-7 | TRBV6-6 | TRBD1 | few
CASSLWDSQGNSPLHF | TGTGCCAGCAGTTTATGGGACAGCCAGGGTAATTCACCCCTCCACTTT | TRBJ1-6 | TRBV6-5 | TRBD1 | few
CSARTPQETQYF | TGCAGCGCTCGGACGCCTCAAGAGACCCAGTACTTC | TRBJ2-5 | TRBV29-1 | . | .
CASNDRPYNEQFF | TGTGCCAGTAATGATCGGCCATACAATGAGCAGTTCTTC | TRBJ2-1 | TRBV28 | . | few
CASSFPGNTIYF | TGTGCCAGCAGCTTCCCTGGAAACACCATATATTTT | TRBJ1-3 | TRBV7-2 | . | .
CASSQDTSGGSLTYEQYF | TGTGCCAGCAGCCAAGATACGTCTGGGGGTAGCCTTACCTACGAGCAGTACTTC | TRBJ2-7 | TRBV3-1 | . | .
CSARGGMIYNEQFF | TGCAGTGCTAGAGGGGGAATGATCTACAATGAGCAGTTCTTC | TRBJ2-1 | TRBV20-1 | . | many
CASSRGTPSSGANVLTF | TGCGCCAGCAGCCGCGGGACACCTTCTTCTGGGGCCAACGTCCTGACTTTC | TRBJ2-6 | TRBV5-1 | . | .
CASSQHSHQPQHF | TGCGCCAGCAGCCAACACAGCCATCAGCCCCAGCATTTT | TRBJ1-5 | TRBV4-1 | . | .
CASSLIPAVETQYF | TGTGCCAGCAGCTTAATTCCAGCTGTGGAGACCCAGTACTTC | TRBJ2-5 | TRBV7-2 | . | few
CATSRTGANQPQHF | TGTGCCACCAGCAGAACAGGGGCTAATCAGCCCCAGCATTTT | TRBJ1-5 | TRBV15 | TRBD1 | many
CASSPPQGRGTEAFF | TGTGCCAGCAGTCCCCCCCAGGGAAGAGGCACTGAAGCTTTCTTT | TRBJ1-1 | TRBV12-3/TRBV12-4 | . | .
CASSVDLWEETQYF | TGTGCCAGCAGCGTAGATCTTTGGGAGGAGACCCAGTACTTC | TRBJ2-5 | TRBV9 | . | many
CASSQDTGGNTGELFF | TGCGCCAGCAGCCAAGATACAGGGGGGAACACCGGGGAGCTGTTTTTT | TRBJ2-2 | TRBV4-3 | TRBD1 | .
CASSLERGSYNEQFF | TGTGCCAGCAGCTTAGAGCGGGGCTCCTACAATGAGCAGTTCTTC | TRBJ2-1 | TRBV7-2 | TRBD2 | many
CASKSGDRVQETQYF | TGTGCCAGCAAATCGGGGGACAGGGTTCAAGAGACCCAGTACTTC | TRBJ2-5 | TRBV6-1 | TRBD1 | .
CSAILGRDSPLHF | TGCAGTGCTATCCTCGGGCGCGATTCACCCCTCCACTTT | TRBJ1-6 | TRBV20-1 | . | few
CASSPATGGYGYTF | TGTGCCAGCTCACCGGCGACAGGGGGCTATGGCTACACCTTC | TRBJ1-2 | TRBV18 | TRBD1 | .
CASSFGLAGGPRETQYF | TGTGCCAGCAGCTTCGGACTAGCGGGAGGGCCACGAGAGACCCAGTACTTC | TRBJ2-5 | TRBV7-9 | TRBD2 | .
CASSLPQNMNTEAFF | TGTGCCAGCAGCTTACCACAGAATATGAACACTGAAGCTTTCTTT | TRBJ1-1 | TRBV7-9 | . | .
CATSRYRGQQGNQETQYF | TGTGCCACCAGCAGATATCGGGGACAACAGGGTAACCAAGAGACCCAGTACTTC | TRBJ2-5 | TRBV15 | . | few
CASSLGGPGLTEAFF | TGTGCCAGCAGCTTAGGGGGGCCGGGTCTCACTGAAGCTTTCTTT | TRBJ1-1 | TRBV7-8 | . | .
CASSVGHRDGRYYEQYF | TGTGCCAGCAGCGTAGGCCACCGGGACGGCAGATACTACGAGCAGTACTTC | TRBJ2-7 | TRBV9 | . | .
CACLRDRAYEQYF | TGTGCCTGTCTCAGGGACAGGGCCTACGAGCAGTACTTC | TRBJ2-7 | TRBV30 | TRBD1 | .
CASSSNSRYNEQFF | TGTGCCAGCAGTTCCAACTCTAGGTACAATGAGCAGTTCTTC | TRBJ2-1 | TRBV12-3/TRBV12-4 | . | many
CSARAGGSGTEAFF | TGCAGTGCTAGAGCTGGGGGATCTGGCACTGAAGCTTTCTTT | TRBJ1-1 | TRBV20-1 | . | .
CASISGTGINTDTQYF | TGTGCCAGCATCTCCGGGACAGGGATCAACACAGATACGCAGTATTTT | TRBJ2-3 | TRBV12-3/TRBV12-4 | TRBD1 | .
CASSRQIDRGRDTQYF | TGTGCCAGCAGTCGCCAAATAGACAGGGGGCGAGATACGCAGTATTTT | TRBJ2-3 | TRBV27 | TRBD1 | .
CASSSGQGTYEQYF | TGTGCCAGCAGCTCCGGACAGGGGACCTACGAGCAGTACTTC | TRBJ2-7 | TRBV5-8 | TRBD1 | .